Listed below are T cell receptor beta chains from one sample, sequenced in a study of cytomegalovirus exposure and HLA in healthy donors. The data were produced by immunoSEQ multiplex PCR, yet TCRdb's version contains in-frame clones alone and is incomplete. This sample has 150,000 to 200,000 clones; roughly 84% occur once, and the top ten carry approximately 0.26%. The material sequenced was PBMCs. These receptors all come from a boy aged 5-17 years in good health and CMV-seronegative. Both conserved end residues are part of each CDR3. D genes are given only for firm matches. Clone size appears in some rows only: once, few, many, or a class for an expanded clone.

few | TRBJ1-4 | - | TRBV28 | CASSHRGTEKLFF | TGTGCCAGCAGTCACCGGGGGACTGAAAAACTGTTTTTT
- | TRBJ1-5 | TRBD1 | TRBV28 | CASSWTGTFQPQHF | TGTGCCAGCAGTTGGACAGGTACCTTCCAGCCCCAGCATTTT
- | TRBJ2-3 | - | TRBV27 | CASSLMGTRDDTQYF | TGTGCCAGCAGTTTAATGGGGACACGCGACGATACGCAGTATTTT
- | TRBJ1-2 | - | TRBV9 | CASSDTGSYGYTF | TGTGCCAGCAGCGATACCGGGAGCTATGGCTACACCTTC
once | TRBJ2-6 | - | TRBV11-3 | CASSLLAVGAGANVLTF | TGTGCCAGCAGCTTACTAGCTGTGGGAGCTGGGGCCAACGTCCTGACTTTC
- | TRBJ2-1 | - | TRBV19 | CASTSNIENSYNEQFF | TGTGCCAGTACCTCAAACATAGAGAACAGCTACAATGAGCAGTTCTTC
once | TRBJ2-3 | TRBD2 | TRBV6-1 | CASSELAGATDTQYF | TGTGCCAGCAGTGAACTAGCGGGAGCCACAGATACGCAGTATTTT
- | TRBJ1-1 | - | TRBV9 | CASSVGPGLANTEAFF | TGTGCCAGCAGCGTAGGCCCCGGGTTAGCGAACACTGAAGCTTTCTTT
- | TRBJ1-2 | - | TRBV9 | CASSVQGYGYTF | TGTGCCAGCAGCGTACAGGGGTATGGCTACACCTTC
- | TRBJ2-2 | - | TRBV6-5 | CASSYSATLRAGELFF | TGTGCCAGCAGTTACTCCGCCACGTTACGGGCCGGGGAGCTGTTTTTT
- | TRBJ2-7 | - | TRBV30 | CASKVQGVNEQYF | TGTGCCTCTAAGGTACAGGGAGTAAACGAGCAGTACTTC
- | TRBJ1-1 | - | TRBV10-3 | CAIRDGGGNTEAFF | TGTGCCATCAGGGATGGTGGCGGGAACACTGAAGCTTTCTTT
few | TRBJ1-3 | - | TRBV9 | CASSVYGNTIYF | TGTGCCAGCAGCGTTTATGGAAACACCATATATTTT
once | TRBJ2-3 | - | TRBV4-3 | CASSQVVQTRVPDTQYF | TGCGCCAGCAGCCAAGTGGTGCAGACTAGGGTGCCAGATACGCAGTATTTT
- | TRBJ1-5 | - | TRBV6-4 | CASAKEGGQPQHF | TGTGCCAGCGCAAAAGAAGGGGGTCAGCCCCAGCATTTT
- | TRBJ2-7 | TRBD2 | TRBV9 | CASSAGLAGSYEQYF | TGTGCCAGCAGTGCCGGACTAGCGGGCTCCTACGAGCAGTACTTC
- | TRBJ1-1 | - | TRBV11-2 | CASSLGGFSTEAFF | TGTGCCAGCAGCTTAGGAGGGTTCTCCACTGAAGCTTTCTTT
few | TRBJ1-1 | - | TRBV2 | CASSEAGLLNTEAFF | TGTGCCAGCAGTGAAGCGGGACTGTTGAACACTGAAGCTTTCTTT
- | TRBJ1-5 | - | TRBV7-8 | CASSPPPAGYQPQHF | TGTGCCAGCAGTCCACCACCCGCAGGGTATCAGCCCCAGCATTTT
- | TRBJ2-2 | - | TRBV4-2 | CASSQEGTANTGELFF | TGTGCCAGCAGCCAAGAGGGCACAGCGAACACCGGGGAGCTGTTTTTT
- | TRBJ2-7 | - | TRBV5-1 | CASSLGSSYEQYF | TGCGCCAGCAGCTTGGGTTCATCCTACGAGCAGTACTTC
once | TRBJ2-7 | TRBD1 | TRBV5-4 | CASSQTGQGYEQYF | TGTGCCAGCAGCCAGACGGGACAGGGCTACGAGCAGTACTTC
- | TRBJ2-1 | - | TRBV10-3 | CAITREDRDSSYNEQFF | TGTGCCATCACCCGAGAGGACCGGGACTCCTCCTACAATGAGCAGTTCTTC
few | TRBJ2-5 | - | TRBV4-1 | CASSQDPTDRTKETQYF | TGCGCCAGCAGCCAAGATCCTACTGACAGGACCAAAGAGACCCAGTACTTC
- | TRBJ2-1 | - | TRBV6-4 | CASSVSFYNEQFF | TGTGCCAGCAGTGTTTCCTTCTACAATGAGCAGTTCTTC
- | TRBJ2-1 | TRBD1 | TRBV5-1 | CASSLWTGVYNEQFF | TGCGCCAGCAGCTTGTGGACAGGGGTATACAATGAGCAGTTCTTC
- | TRBJ1-2 | TRBD1 | TRBV15 | CATSGDRVGYGYTF | TGTGCCACCAGCGGAGACAGGGTCGGCTATGGCTACACCTTC
- | TRBJ1-3 | - | TRBV9 | CASSVQGGDTIYF | TGTGCCAGCAGCGTACAGGGAGGGGACACCATATATTTT
- | TRBJ2-1 | TRBD1 | TRBV5-4 | CASSRGGSQQRSSYNEQFF | TGTGCCAGCAGCCGAGGGGGCTCGCAGCAAAGGAGCTCCTACAATGAGCAGTTCTTC
- | TRBJ1-3 | - | TRBV5-5 | CASSLSDGNTIYF | TGTGCCAGCAGCCTTTCAGATGGAAACACCATATATTTT
- | TRBJ1-6 | TRBD1 | TRBV2 | CASSTGVHNSPLHF | TGTGCCAGCTCGACAGGGGTACATAATTCACCCCTCCACTTT
- | TRBJ2-2 | TRBD2 | TRBV18 | CASSPLAGGETGELFF | TGTGCCAGCTCACCGCTAGCGGGAGGAGAGACCGGGGAGCTGTTTTTT
- | TRBJ2-7 | - | TRBV2 | CASRWGDHEQYF | TGTGCCAGCAGATGGGGCGACCACGAGCAGTACTTC
- | TRBJ1-4 | - | TRBV11-2 | CASSSRDTEVEKLFF | TGTGCCAGCAGCTCCCGGGACACCGAGGTGGAAAAACTGTTTTTT
few | TRBJ2-5 | TRBD2 | TRBV4-3 | CASSLIGGATGETQYF | TGCGCCAGCAGCCTTATCGGGGGGGCCACGGGGGAGACCCAGTACTTC
- | TRBJ2-3 | - | TRBV9 | CASSDSREETDTQYF | TGTGCCAGCAGCGATTCGAGGGAAGAAACAGATACGCAGTATTTT
- | TRBJ1-1 | - | TRBV6-1 | CASSESAGTEAFF | TGTGCCAGCAGTGAATCCGCGGGCACTGAAGCTTTCTTT
- | TRBJ1-6 | - | TRBV19 | CASSIIGDTSPLHF | TGTGCCAGTAGTATTATAGGGGACACTTCACCCCTCCACTTT
- | TRBJ2-1 | TRBD1 | TRBV6-5 | CASSYSTGTGGNEQFF | TGTGCCAGCAGTTACTCGACTGGGACAGGCGGAAATGAGCAGTTCTTC
- | TRBJ1-3 | TRBD1 | TRBV7-8 | CASSPQGAHGNTIYF | TGTGCCAGCAGCCCCCAGGGGGCGCACGGAAACACCATATATTTT
- | TRBJ2-5 | TRBD2 | TRBV28 | CASASRTSGQETQYF | TGTGCCAGCGCCTCCCGGACTAGCGGACAAGAGACCCAGTACTTC
once | TRBJ2-5 | TRBD2 | TRBV7-2 | CASSLGRGETQYF | TGTGCCAGCAGCCTCGGGAGGGGGGAGACCCAGTACTTC
- | TRBJ2-3 | - | TRBV5-1 | CASSLEGGGTDTQYF | TGCGCCAGCAGCTTGGAAGGGGGGGGCACAGATACGCAGTATTTT
- | TRBJ2-2 | TRBD2 | TRBV18 | CASSPGTGPGLAGRKGELFF | TGTGCCAGCTCACCAGGGACAGGCCCAGGACTAGCGGGCAGAAAAGGGGAGCTGTTTTTT
- | TRBJ1-2 | - | TRBV2 | CASSPTGSAGAYTF | TGTGCCAGCAGTCCCACCGGGTCTGCGGGCGCCTACACCTTC
once | TRBJ2-3 | - | TRBV4-3 | CASSQEGRDTDTQYF | TGCGCCAGCAGCCAAGAGGGGAGAGACACAGATACGCAGTATTTT
- | TRBJ2-1 | TRBD2 | TRBV27 | CASRPRGLAAYNEQFF | TGTGCCAGCAGGCCCCGGGGACTAGCGGCTTACAATGAGCAGTTCTTC